This TCR beta chain was sequenced in a study of T cells in Graves' hyperthyroidism and ophthalmopathy. Study-wide context: Staff took peripheral blood when the initial diagnosis was made, before any treatment began.

The sample holds many counts of this clonotype. There were TCR beta CDR3 regions amplified from RNA transcripts. The HTBI set primed first-round TCR CDR3 RT-PCR. TCRdb processed the multiplex PCR reads anew with MiXCR; each CDR3 protein has one entry. This table has around 600,000 distinct CDR3 sequences, 14% appearing once. V was cut by 4 bases and J by 7 bases, with 14 bases left in between. This CDR3 has 13 residues. CDR1 is SGHRS, CDR2 YFSETQ, per germline. The chain uses TRBV5-1 and TRBJ1-2, with D possibly being TRBD1 (6 bases). The origin of this receptor is a woman aged 18-30 years with Graves' ophthalmopathy. The sequencing input was blood. The CDR3 region has the DNA TGCGCCAGCAGCCCGAATCAGGACAGTGGCTACACCTTC. Amino acid sequence: CASSPNQDSGYTF.